A selection of T cell receptor beta chains follows, all from one sample in a study of blood T cell repertoires in COVID-19. Clones were sequenced by immunoSEQ multiplex PCR, and TCRdb holds only the in-frame ones, with some missing. Of over 250,000 clones listed, over 80% are singletons. Sequenced material: peripheral blood. These receptors were obtained from a woman between 65 and 79 years old with COVID-19, enrolled during active disease. Both conserved end residues are part of each CDR3. The D gene is left open where the match is weak. A clone size is listed for some rows: how often the clone was seen (once, few, many), or a class if it is expanded.

cdr3_aa: CASSQFLFDSKNTEAFF; cdr3_nt: TGTGCCAGTAGTCAATTCCTTTTCGACTCGAAGAACACTGAAGCTTTCTTT; d_call: .; v_call: TRBV19; j_call: TRBJ1-1; clone_size: .
cdr3_aa: CASRAFNYGYTF; cdr3_nt: TGTGCCAGCAGGGCCTTTAACTATGGCTACACCTTC; d_call: .; v_call: TRBV12-3/TRBV12-4; j_call: TRBJ1-2; clone_size: .
cdr3_aa: CASSSGTTIYEQYF; cdr3_nt: TGTGCCAGCAGTTCCGGGACTACTATCTACGAGCAGTACTTC; d_call: TRBD2; v_call: TRBV28; j_call: TRBJ2-7; clone_size: few
cdr3_aa: CASSQEGGTQRNHEQFF; cdr3_nt: TGTGCCAGCAGCCAAGAGGGGGGGACACAACGGAACCATGAGCAGTTCTTC; d_call: .; v_call: TRBV4-2; j_call: TRBJ2-1; clone_size: .
cdr3_aa: CASSRADTQYF; cdr3_nt: TGTGCCAGCTCCAGGGCAGATACGCAGTATTTT; d_call: .; v_call: TRBV18; j_call: TRBJ2-3; clone_size: .
cdr3_aa: CASSLRDRGLRSYEQYF; cdr3_nt: TGTGCCAGCAGCTTGCGGGACAGGGGGCTGAGATCCTACGAGCAGTACTTC; d_call: TRBD1; v_call: TRBV5-5; j_call: TRBJ2-7; clone_size: .
cdr3_aa: CASSPRGGPDEQYF; cdr3_nt: TGTGCCAGCAGTCCCAGGGGAGGGCCGGACGAGCAGTACTTC; d_call: .; v_call: TRBV28; j_call: TRBJ2-7; clone_size: .
cdr3_aa: CASSLGRGGYQPQHF; cdr3_nt: TGTGCCAGCAGCTTAGGCAGGGGCGGTTATCAGCCCCAGCATTTT; d_call: .; v_call: TRBV11-2; j_call: TRBJ1-5; clone_size: .
cdr3_aa: CASSPWTGNTEAFF; cdr3_nt: TGTGCCAGCAGCCCATGGACGGGAAACACTGAAGCTTTCTTT; d_call: .; v_call: TRBV3-1/TRBV3-2; j_call: TRBJ1-1; clone_size: .
cdr3_aa: CASSQVSPGEHNQPQHF; cdr3_nt: TGTGCCAGCAGCCAAGTCTCCCCAGGGGAGCACAATCAGCCCCAGCATTTT; d_call: .; v_call: TRBV4-2; j_call: TRBJ1-5; clone_size: .
cdr3_aa: CASSFNRQGTEAFF; cdr3_nt: TGTGCCAGCAGCTTTAACCGACAGGGCACTGAAGCTTTCTTT; d_call: TRBD1; v_call: TRBV7-9; j_call: TRBJ1-1; clone_size: .
cdr3_aa: CASSLGQGTSPLHF; cdr3_nt: TGTGCCAGCAGCTTAGGACAGGGGACTTCACCCCTCCACTTT; d_call: TRBD1; v_call: TRBV11-2; j_call: TRBJ1-6; clone_size: .
cdr3_aa: CSVDTGQGRGELFF; cdr3_nt: TGCAGCGTGGACACGGGACAGGGGAGGGGGGAGCTGTTTTTT; d_call: TRBD1; v_call: TRBV29-1; j_call: TRBJ2-2; clone_size: .
cdr3_aa: CSVGLTGKYGYTF; cdr3_nt: TGCAGCGTTGGCCTGACAGGGAAATATGGCTACACCTTC; d_call: TRBD1; v_call: TRBV29-1; j_call: TRBJ1-2; clone_size: .
cdr3_aa: CASGTQQGTNSPLHF; cdr3_nt: TGTGCCAGCGGCACGCAACAGGGTACGAATTCACCCCTCCACTTT; d_call: .; v_call: TRBV28; j_call: TRBJ1-6; clone_size: .
cdr3_aa: CASSSDRGLDGYTF; cdr3_nt: TGTGCCAGCAGCTCCGACAGGGGGCTAGATGGCTACACCTTC; d_call: TRBD1; v_call: TRBV5-5; j_call: TRBJ1-2; clone_size: once
cdr3_aa: CASSSPSGLEITIYF; cdr3_nt: TGTGCCAGCAGTTCCCCATCAGGGCTGGAAATCACCATATATTTT; d_call: .; v_call: TRBV27; j_call: TRBJ1-3; clone_size: few
cdr3_aa: CASSVDRANVLTF; cdr3_nt: TGCGCCAGCAGCGTGGACAGGGCCAACGTCCTGACTTTC; d_call: .; v_call: TRBV5-1; j_call: TRBJ2-6; clone_size: .